This T cell receptor beta chain was profiled in a study of shared clonotypes between healthy human individuals. Study outcomes and limitations: Non-shared clonotypes had lower generation probabilities than clonotypes shared by all four sorted-subset donors.

About this clone itself: The antigen is not known.

CD45RA+ naive and CD45RA-negative memory subsets were separated from CD4+ cells. Produced via immunoSEQ multiplex PCR; TCRdb's table is partial and in-frame only. Altogether about 1 million clones are present, 65% to 75% being singletons, with the ten largest covering approximately 1.5%. Germline assignment: CDR1 MNHEY and CDR2 SVGAGI. This CDR3 contains 14 residues. V gave up 11 bases and J gave up 2 bases, with 13 bases separating them. The gene calls are TRBV6-5 and TRBJ2-6, with D maybe TRBD2 (5 bases). The specimen sequenced was memory CD4+ T cells sorted from blood. Subset: CD45RA-negative fraction. The TCR comes from a man aged 18 to 30 in good health. The CDR3 nucleotides read TGTGCCGTGGTAGGAGGAACTGGGGCCAACGTCCTGACTTTC. Encoded protein: CAVVGGTGANVLTF.